Included here is one T cell receptor beta chain sequence, with context. These data originate in a study of shared T cell receptors in the human thymus. V gave up 5 bases and J gave up 1 base, with 14 bases separating them. The CDR3 runs 16 residues. Germline V lookup: CDR1 SGHTA, CDR2 FQGNSA. Libraries were prepared by immunoSEQ multiplex PCR; TCRdb keeps only in-frame clonotypes and omits some of them. Altogether around 730,000 clones are present, over 75% being singletons, with the ten largest covering about 0.0098%. This same sample was also part of a study on human thymus T cells.

V usage is TRBV7-2 and J usage is TRBJ2-2; no reliable D call. Source material: thymocytes. The sequence was obtained from a girl under two years old with a congenital heart defect. Written as DNA, the CDR3 is TGTGCCAGCAGCCCACTTCGAGCGTTGAACACCGGGGAGCTGTTTTTT. Its translation: CASSPLRALNTGELFF.